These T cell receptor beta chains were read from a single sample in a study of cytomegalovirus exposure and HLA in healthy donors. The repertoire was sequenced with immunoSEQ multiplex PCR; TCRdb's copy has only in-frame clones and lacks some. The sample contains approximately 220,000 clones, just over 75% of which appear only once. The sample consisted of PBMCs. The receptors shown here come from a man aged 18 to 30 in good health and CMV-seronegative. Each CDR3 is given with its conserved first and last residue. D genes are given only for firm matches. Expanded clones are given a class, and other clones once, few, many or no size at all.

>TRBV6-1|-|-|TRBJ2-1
CASSVLLSGEQFF
TGTGCCAGCAGTGTGTTGCTGAGCGGAGAGCAGTTCTTC
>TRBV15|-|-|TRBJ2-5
CATSRDVVVLETQYF
TGTGCCACCAGCAGAGATGTGGTAGTATTGGAGACCCAGTACTTC
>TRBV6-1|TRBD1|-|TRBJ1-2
CASFEPGTGYGYTF
TGTGCCAGCTTTGAACCCGGGACAGGTTATGGCTACACCTTC
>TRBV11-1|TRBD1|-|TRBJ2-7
CASSRSEGAGGSYEQYF
TGTGCCAGCAGCCGTTCCGAAGGGGCAGGGGGCTCCTACGAGCAGTACTTC
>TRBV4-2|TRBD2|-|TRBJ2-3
CASSQGLAGAGDTQYF
TGTGCCAGCAGCCAAGGTTTAGCGGGAGCGGGAGATACGCAGTATTTT
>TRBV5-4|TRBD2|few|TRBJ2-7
CASNPGGPSGSDEQYF
TGTGCCAGCAATCCTGGGGGTCCTAGCGGGAGTGACGAGCAGTACTTC
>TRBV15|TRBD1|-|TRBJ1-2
CATSTRTGGAYGYTF
TGTGCCACCAGCACCCGGACAGGGGGCGCCTATGGCTACACCTTC
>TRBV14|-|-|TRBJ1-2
CASSQDARVGGYTF
TGTGCCAGCAGCCAAGATGCGAGGGTTGGGGGCTACACCTTC
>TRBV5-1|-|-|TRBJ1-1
CASSPLAGVPGGEAFF
TGCGCCAGCAGCCCCTTGGCCGGGGTGCCGGGGGGTGAAGCTTTCTTT
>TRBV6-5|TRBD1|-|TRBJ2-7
CASSRQGAVSYEQYF
TGTGCCAGCAGTCGACAGGGGGCGGTATCCTACGAGCAGTACTTC
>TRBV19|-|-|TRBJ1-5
CASSIGAVSHQHF
TGTGCCAGTAGTATAGGGGCAGTTTCCCACCAGCATTTT
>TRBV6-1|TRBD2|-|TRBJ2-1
CASKKLAGEDNEQFF
TGTGCCAGCAAGAAACTAGCGGGAGAGGACAATGAGCAGTTCTTC
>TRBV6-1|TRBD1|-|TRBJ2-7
CASSRDRGYEQYF
TGTGCCAGCAGCCGGGACAGGGGGTACGAGCAGTACTTC
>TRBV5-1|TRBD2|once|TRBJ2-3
CASSLLAGSTDTQYF
TGCGCCAGCAGCTTACTAGCGGGGAGCACAGATACGCAGTATTTT
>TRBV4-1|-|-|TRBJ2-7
CASSLAQGSYEQYF
TGCGCCAGCAGCCTCGCACAGGGTTCCTACGAGCAGTACTTC
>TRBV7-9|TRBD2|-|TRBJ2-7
CASSLVGGGIYEQYF
TGTGCCAGCAGCTTAGTGGGGGGGGGAATCTACGAGCAGTACTTC
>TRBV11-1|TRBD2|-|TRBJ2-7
CASSLGIAGEQYF
TGTGCCAGCAGTCTCGGGATAGCGGGAGAGCAGTACTTC
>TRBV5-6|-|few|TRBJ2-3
CASSTLLEGATDTQYF
TGTGCCAGCAGCACCCTGCTGGAGGGGGCTACAGATACGCAGTATTTT
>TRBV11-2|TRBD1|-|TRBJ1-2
CASSLDGTGTAGYTF
TGTGCCAGCAGCTTAGATGGGACAGGGACGGCTGGCTACACCTTC
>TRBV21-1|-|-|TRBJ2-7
CASSQAIDCLGLFEREYYEQYF
TGTGCCAGCAGCCAAGCTATTGATTGTTTGGGACTATTCGAGCGAGAATACTACGAGCAGTACTTC
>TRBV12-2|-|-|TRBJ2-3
CASRLVLPSGNDTDTQYF
TGTGCAAGTCGCTTAGTATTGCCCAGCGGGAATGACACAGATACGCAGTATTTT
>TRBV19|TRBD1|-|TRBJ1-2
CASSIGGQGNYGYTF
TGTGCCAGTAGTATCGGGGGACAGGGGAACTATGGCTACACCTTC
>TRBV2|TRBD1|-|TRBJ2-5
CASSGRTGEGETQYF
TGTGCCAGCAGTGGGAGGACAGGGGAGGGTGAGACCCAGTACTTC
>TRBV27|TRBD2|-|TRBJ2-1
CASSILAGVLPHNEQFF
TGTGCCAGCAGTATTCTAGCGGGAGTCTTACCCCACAATGAGCAGTTCTTC
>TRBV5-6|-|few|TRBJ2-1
CASSSEKAGLVYNEQFF
TGTGCCAGCAGCTCGGAGAAGGCGGGGTTGGTCTACAATGAGCAGTTCTTC
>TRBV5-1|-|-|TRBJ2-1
CASSSLIIGGAGINEQFF
TGCGCCAGCAGCTCTTTAATTATAGGGGGAGCCGGGATAAATGAGCAGTTCTTC
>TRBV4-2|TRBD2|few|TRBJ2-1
CASSQRGRELNNEQFF
TGTGCCAGCAGCCAAAGAGGGCGGGAGCTGAACAATGAGCAGTTCTTC
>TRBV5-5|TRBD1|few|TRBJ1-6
CASSSTGDSPLHF
TGTGCCAGCAGCTCAACAGGGGATTCACCCCTCCACTTT
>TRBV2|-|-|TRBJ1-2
CASSEAGGNYGYTF
TGTGCCAGCAGTGAAGCGGGGGGAAACTATGGCTACACCTTC
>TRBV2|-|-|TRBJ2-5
CASSILETQYF
TGTGCCAGCAGTATTCTGGAGACCCAGTACTTC
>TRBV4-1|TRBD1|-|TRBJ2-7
CASSQEVTGPYEQYF
TGCGCCAGCAGCCAAGAAGTGACAGGGCCCTACGAGCAGTACTTC
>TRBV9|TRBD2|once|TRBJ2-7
CASSPGTSGNYEQYF
TGTGCCAGCAGCCCCGGGACTAGCGGAAACTACGAGCAGTACTTC
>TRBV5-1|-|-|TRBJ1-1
CASSSHRGSREAFF
TGCGCCAGCAGCTCCCATAGGGGATCACGTGAAGCTTTCTTT
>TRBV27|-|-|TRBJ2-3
CASSPRQGTDTQYF
TGTGCCAGCAGTCCCCGACAGGGCACAGATACGCAGTATTTT
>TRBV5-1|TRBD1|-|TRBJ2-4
CASSQGDSKNIQYF
TGCGCCAGCAGCCAAGGGGACAGTAAAAACATTCAGTACTTC
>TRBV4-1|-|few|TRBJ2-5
CASSQDGGAGETQYF
TGCGCCAGCAGCCAAGATGGGGGGGCGGGGGAGACCCAGTACTTC
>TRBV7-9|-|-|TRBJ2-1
CASSSPRGRYYNEQFF
TGTGCCAGCAGCTCGCCCCGGGGGAGGTATTACAATGAGCAGTTCTTC
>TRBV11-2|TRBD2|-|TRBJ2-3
CASSDTSGRSDTQYF
TGTGCCAGCAGCGACACTAGCGGGAGGTCAGATACGCAGTATTTT
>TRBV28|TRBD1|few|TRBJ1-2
CASSFAGGNYGYTF
TGTGCCAGCAGTTTTGCAGGGGGGAACTATGGCTACACCTTC
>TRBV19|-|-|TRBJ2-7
CASSSETWYEQYF
TGTGCCAGTAGTTCGGAGACCTGGTACGAGCAGTACTTC
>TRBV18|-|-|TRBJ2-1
CASSPSQGGTHNEQFF
TGTGCCAGCTCACCCAGTCAGGGCGGGACCCACAATGAGCAGTTCTTC
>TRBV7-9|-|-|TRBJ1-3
CASSWTGSSGNTIYF
TGTGCCAGCAGCTGGACGGGAAGCTCTGGAAACACCATATATTTT
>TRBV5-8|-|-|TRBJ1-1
CVSSLKELNTEAFF
TGTGTCAGCAGCTTGAAGGAGTTGAACACTGAAGCTTTCTTT
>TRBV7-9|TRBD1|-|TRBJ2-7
CASSSVLTGAAEQYF
TGTGCCAGCAGCTCCGTCCTCACAGGGGCGGCCGAGCAGTACTTC
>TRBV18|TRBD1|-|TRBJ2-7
CASSPRTGAFNEQYF
TGTGCCAGCTCACCCCGGACAGGGGCTTTCAACGAGCAGTACTTC
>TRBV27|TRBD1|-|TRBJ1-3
CASVDRVGNTIYF
TGTGCCAGCGTCGACAGGGTTGGAAACACCATATATTTT
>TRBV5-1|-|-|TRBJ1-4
CASSYSVRSDNEKLFF
TGCGCCAGCAGCTATTCTGTCCGAAGCGATAATGAAAAACTGTTTTTT
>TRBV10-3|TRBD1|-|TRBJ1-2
CAINTVGTASGGYTF
TGTGCCATCAATACCGTCGGGACAGCCTCAGGTGGCTACACCTTC
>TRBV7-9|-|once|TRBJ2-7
CASSSTGRPYEQYF
TGTGCCAGCAGCTCAACAGGGCGACCCTACGAGCAGTACTTC
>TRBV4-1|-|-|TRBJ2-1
CASSRTPSGSVDNEQFF
TGCGCCAGCAGCCGTACCCCGAGCGGGTCGGTCGACAATGAGCAGTTCTTC
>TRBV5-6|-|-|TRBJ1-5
CASSFTGSGMYQPQHF
TGTGCCAGCAGCTTCACGGGATCAGGAATGTATCAGCCCCAGCATTTT
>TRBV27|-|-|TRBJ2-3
CARASDTQYF
TGTGCCAGGGCTTCAGATACGCAGTATTTT
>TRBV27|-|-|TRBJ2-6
CASSLSWAGANVLTF
TGTGCCAGCAGTTTATCGTGGGCCGGGGCCAACGTCCTGACTTTC
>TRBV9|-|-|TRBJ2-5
CASSVEGSEETQYF
TGTGCCAGCAGCGTAGAGGGGTCAGAAGAGACCCAGTACTTC
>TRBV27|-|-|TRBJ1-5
CASSFLASNQPQHF
TGTGCCAGCAGTTTTCTAGCTAGCAATCAGCCCCAGCATTTT
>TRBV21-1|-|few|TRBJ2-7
CASSKYPGPDEQYF
TGTGCCAGCAGCAAATACCCAGGGCCTGACGAGCAGTACTTC
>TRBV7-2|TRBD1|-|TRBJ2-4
CASSAQGGKNIQYF
TGTGCCAGCAGCGCACAGGGGGGCAAAAACATTCAGTACTTC